The sequence of this T cell receptor beta chain was determined in a study of PD-L1 blockade in urothelial cancer. The wider study: Anywhere from 0 to 3 prior chemotherapy regimens had been received by patients.

Germline values: CDR1 SNHLY, CDR2 FYNNEI. The CDR3 contains 14 residues. J lost 6 bases, V lost 4 bases, and 3 bases had no gene match. Enrolled patients showed locally advanced or metastatic urothelial carcinoma. Profiled with immunoSEQ multiplex PCR; TCRdb holds only in-frame clones, not every one. The sample consists of approximately 100,000 clones, approximately 85% of them appearing once. The sequence derives from a man in his fifties or sixties with urothelial cancer. Sequences were derived from PBMCs, sampled around atezolizumab (anti-PD-L1) treatment. The chain joins TRBV2 to TRBJ1-6; TRBD1 matches 7 bases. DNA for the CDR3: TGTGCCAGCAGTGGGGGACAGTCTAATTCACCCCTCCACTTT. Translating it yields CASSGGQSNSPLHF.